The rows below give T cell receptor beta chains drawn from one sample of a study of cytomegalovirus exposure and HLA in healthy donors. Sequencing was performed with immunoSEQ multiplex PCR; in TCRdb, only in-frame clones are kept and a portion is missing. The table lists some 140,000 clones, about 90% of them singletons, with 2.9% in the top ten. Sequenced material: PBMCs. The receptor set was obtained from a man aged 18-30 years in good health and CMV-seronegative. CDR3s leave out the opening cysteine and the closing phenylalanine or tryptophan.

>10|TRBV2
ACGSANTEAF
>14|TRBV5-1
ASSLVLAGGQNEQY
>12|TRBV5-1
ASSLMTRRETQY
>14|TRBV6-1
ASSASPGQPNSPLH
>13|TRBV27
ASSSTSSLNEKLF
>13|TRBV19
ASTTSQGVETEAF
>13|TRBV5-1
ASRWGVRNTDTQY
>13|TRBV7-2
ASSLRPRVVYEQY
>15|TRBV19
ASSMGTSGRARNEQF
>10|TRBV6-5
ASGTSTDTQY
>14|TRBV21-1
ASSKERLAGGWEQY
>13|TRBV6-1
ASSAEYGGWYEQY
>14|TRBV5-6
ASSLALGVSERAWY
>14|TRBV6-1
ASSDTRDRDSYEQY
>12|TRBV5-4
ASSTGQGTDTQY
>16|TRBV28
ASSLWRLAGGLNNEQF
>10|TRBV7-2
ATSPGAYEQY
>12|TRBV11-2
ASSLGGYTDTQY
>11|TRBV4-2
ASSRRITDTQY
>11|TRBV6-5
ASSYGQGGGYT
>13|TRBV7-9
ASSLVGTPQETQY
>13|TRBV5-6
ASSQEISGANVLT
>11|TRBV12-5
ASGYTGMDTQY
>12|TRBV19
ASSIFNSYNEQF
>14|TRBV28
ASSKIGHSNTGELF
>14|TRBV11-2
ASSPAVGQDLRTQY
>12|TRBV19
ASSMSTGTGELF
>13|TRBV7-8
ASSLARAGANVLT